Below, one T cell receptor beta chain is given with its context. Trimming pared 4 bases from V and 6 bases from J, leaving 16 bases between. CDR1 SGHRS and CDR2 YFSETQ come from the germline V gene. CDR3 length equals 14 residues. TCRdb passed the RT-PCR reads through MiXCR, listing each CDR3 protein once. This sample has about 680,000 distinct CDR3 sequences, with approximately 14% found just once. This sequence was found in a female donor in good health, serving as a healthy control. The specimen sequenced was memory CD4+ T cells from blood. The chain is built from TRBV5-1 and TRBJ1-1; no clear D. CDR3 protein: CASSANQEIAEAFF. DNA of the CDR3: TGCGCCAGCAGCGCAAACCAAGAGATAGCTGAAGCTTTCTTT.